These 20 T cell receptor beta chains originate from one sample sequenced in a study of shared clonotypes between healthy human individuals (dated by TCRdb to about 2020). Libraries were constructed by the immunoSEQ multiplex PCR assay. TCRdb stores this immuneACCESS table with in-frame sequences only. Part of the clones is absent; in the studies checked, under half of the shortfall reflects unresolved V genes, and no reason is known for the rest. For this sample the table gives roughly 2.5 million clones, of which over 85% were detected only once. The top ten hold under 0.15% of the sample. Sequenced: naive CD4+ T cells sorted from blood. The cell subset or site tag for this specimen amounts to: CD45RA+ positively selected. These TCRs come from a young man in good health.

The CDR3 coding sequence is TGTGCCAGCAGCTTGGGCGGGGGAAGCTCCTACGAGCAGTACTTC. This translates into CASSLGGGSSYEQYF. V is TRBV5-4 and J is TRBJ2-7, with 7 positions matching TRBD2. The CDR3 loop spans 15 amino acids. Germline V gene data show CDR1 as SGHNT and CDR2 as YYREEE (reference sequence). After removal of 0 bases from V and 0 bases from J, the junction contained 3 bases not matched to a gene.

Concerning this clone itself: Within the sample, other DNA sequences also encode this same CDR3. The V gene is TRBV9, the J gene TRBJ1-1, with D possibly being TRBD1 (5 bases). The V gene's germline CDR1 is SGDLS and CDR2 YYNGEE. V was pared by 0 bases and J by 0 bases, with 9 bases between. The CDR3 sequence is 15 residues long. The CDR3, as DNA: TGTGCCAGCAGCGTAGCAGGGAGCATGAACACTGAAGCTTTCTTT. Encoded protein: CASSVAGSMNTEAFF.

Worth noting for this clone: Other DNA sequences within the sample encode an identical CDR3. The chain links TRBV18 to TRBJ2-7, with unresolved D. Germline V gene sequence: CDR1 KGHSH, CDR2 LQKENI. CDR3 length equals 13 residues. The V end lost 2 bases, the J end lost 1 base, and 6 bases lay between the germline ends. The CDR3 reads CASSPTISYEQYF. As DNA, the CDR3 is TGTGCCAGCTCACCAACTATATCCTACGAGCAGTACTTC.

This chain joins TRBV7-2 and TRBJ2-1; D possibly corresponds to TRBD2 (6 bases). This CDR3 comprises 19 residues. Germline V CDR1 and CDR2: SGHTA, FQGNSA. Trimming left V 1 base short and J 4 bases short, with 23 bases between. Written as DNA, the CDR3 is TGTGCCAGCAGCTTAGGGGGGAGGAGTAGTAGCGGCCGATACAATGAGCAGTTCTTC. Protein product: CASSLGGRSSSGRYNEQFF.

This clone was counted only a few times. The chain joins TRBV6-5 to TRBJ1-6, with D possibly being TRBD1 (5 bases). The CDR3 spans 13 residues. Germline CDR1 is MNHEY and CDR2 is SVGAGI. V was shortened by 6 bases and J by 8 bases, with 11 bases between the two germline ends. The CDR3 DNA sequence: TGTGCCAGCAGCCGAGGGACTTATTCACCCCTCCACTTT. Protein product: CASSRGTYSPLHF.

The chain is built from TRBV5-1 and TRBJ2-7; the D is unclear. Germline V gene lookup returns CDR1 SGHRS and CDR2 YFSETQ. The V gene lost 3 bases and the J gene lost 5 bases, with 9 bases spanning the gap. CDR3 length: 12 residues. The CDR3 nucleotides are TGCGCCAGCAGCTCTCATAATAACGAGCAGTACTTC. Protein product: CASSSHNNEQYF. Full variable domain (missing parts from reference TRBV5-1 and TRBJ2-7): KAGVTQTPRYLIKTRGQQVTLSCSPISGHRSVSWYQQTPGQGLQFLFEYFSETQRNKGNFPGRFSGRQFSNSRSEMNVSTLELGDSALYLCASSSHNNEQYFGPGTRLTVT.

The V gene is TRBV7-3, the J gene TRBJ1-1, with D possibly being TRBD1 (5 bases). Germline V gene sequence: CDR1 SGHTA, CDR2 FQGTGA. V was shortened by 5 bases and J by 5 bases, with 12 bases between the two germline ends. The length of the CDR3 is 13 residues. CDR3 residues: CASSLLEGTEAFF. The CDR3 nucleotides read TGTGCCAGCAGCCTACTTGAGGGGACTGAAGCTTTCTTT.

The rearrangement joins TRBV19 to TRBJ1-4, with D possibly being TRBD1 (6 bases). The CDR3 contains 13 residues. Germline CDR1 and CDR2: LNHDA and SQIVND (reference sequence). V was cut by 4 bases and J by 8 bases, with 11 bases left in between. The CDR3 DNA sequence: TGTGCCAGTAGTAAGACAGGACGGGAAAAACTGTTTTTT. Translation gives CASSKTGREKLFF.

The gene calls are TRBV19 and TRBJ1-1, with D perhaps matching TRBD1 (5 bases). CDR1 is LNHDA and CDR2 is SQIVND in the germline V gene (reference sequence). V lost 1 base and J lost 6, with 15 bases in between. The CDR3 is made up of 15 amino acids. CDR3 loop: CASSIGTVGTAEAFF. In DNA form, the CDR3 reads TGTGCCAGTAGTATAGGTACCGTGGGGACGGCTGAAGCTTTCTTT. The full variable domain, rest sourced from reference TRBV19 and TRBJ1-1, is DGGITQSPKYLFRKEGQNVTLSCEQNLNHDAMYWYRQDPGQGLRLIYYSQIVNDFQKGDIAEGYSVSREKKESFPLTVTSAQKNPTAFYLCASSIGTVGTAEAFFGQGTRLTVV.

About this clone itself: Other DNA sequences in this sample translate to the same CDR3. The chain couples TRBV7-9 to TRBJ2-7; D is uncertain. The CDR3 is made up of 12 amino acids. V shed 1 base and J shed 4 bases, with 5 bases lying between them. CDR1 and CDR2 (germline): SEHNR, FQNEAQ (reference sequence). CDR3 in amino acids: CASSLVGYEQYF. Here the CDR3 DNA reads TGTGCCAGCAGCTTAGTAGGATACGAGCAGTACTTC.

The V call is TRBV11-2, the J call TRBJ2-1; the match to TRBD2 covers 8 bases. The CDR3 is 16 residues long. Germline CDR1 SGHAT, CDR2 FQNNGV. Trimming took 3 bases from V and 8 from J; bases not matched to a gene: 12. CDR3 region: CASSLGGLVNVDEQFF. The CDR3 DNA reads as TGTGCCAGCAGCTTGGGGGGACTAGTCAACGTCGATGAGCAGTTCTTC.

The sample holds one count of this clone. The rearrangement uses TRBV6-9 and TRBJ1-2, with 7 nucleotides matching TRBD1. The CDR3 is made up of 17 amino acids. Germline lookup yields CDR1 MNHGY and CDR2 SVAAGI. With V trimmed by 2 bases and J by 0 bases, 9 bases remained unmatched. The CDR3 region is CASSYPGRGTTNYGYTF. Here the CDR3 DNA reads TGTGCCAGCAGTTATCCGGGCAGGGGGACGACTAACTATGGCTACACCTTC.

Notes on this clone: The sample contains more than one DNA sequence encoding this CDR3. The chain uses TRBV19 and TRBJ1-5, with 8 bases matching TRBD1. Germline loops: CDR1 LNHDA, CDR2 SQIVND (reference sequence). The CDR3 loop spans 14 amino acids. Trimming cost V 3 bases and J 2 bases; bases outside gene matches: 0. DNA of the CDR3: TGTGCCAGTAGTATGGGACAGGGCAATCAGCCCCAGCATTTT. This sequence encodes CASSMGQGNQPQHF.

The chain carries TRBV21-1 and TRBJ1-5; the DNA was not used to check the table's D call, TRBD1. TRBV21-1 is a recognized pseudogene. The length of the CDR3 is 16 residues. This chain's CDR3 is CASSKALRGSESAQHF. CDR3 in DNA: TGTGCCAGCAGCAAAGCGCTCAGGGGAAGTGAATCGGCCCAGCATTTT.

The chain uses TRBV5-4 and TRBJ2-3, with D unresolved. V was clipped by 0 bases and J by 8 bases, with 13 bases between them. The CDR3 has 14 amino acids. CDR1 is SGHNT, CDR2 YYREEE, per germline (reference sequence). The CDR3 bases are TGTGCCAGCAGCTTGGTGGTAGGGTTGGGTACGCAGTATTTT. Its protein is CASSLVVGLGTQYF. Full variable domain (outside the CDR3, taken from reference TRBV5-4 and TRBJ2-3): ETGVTQSPTHLIKTRGQQVTLRCSSQSGHNTVSWYQQALGQGPQFIFQYYREEENGRGNFPPRFSGLQFPNYSSELNVNALELDDSALYLCASSLVVGLGTQYFGPGTRLTVL.

This chain joins TRBV11-3 and TRBJ2-2; 7 bases match TRBD1. Losses at the gene ends were 2 bases for V and 4 bases for J; bases not matched to a gene: 1. This CDR3 is built from 14 residues. Germline V gene data show CDR1 as SGHNT and CDR2 as YENEEA. The CDR3 region has the DNA TGTGCCAGCAGCTTACAGGGGGTCACCGGGGAGCTGTTTTTT. It is translated as CASSLQGVTGELFF.

The V call is TRBV2, the J call TRBJ2-7; TRBD2 matches 7 bases. CDR1 and CDR2 from the germline V gene are SNHLY and FYNNEI. This CDR3 region has 16 residues. With V trimmed by 2 bases and J by 9 bases, 16 bases remained unmatched. CDR3 protein: CASSESGWERDIGQYF. The CDR3 bases are TGTGCCAGCAGTGAATCGGGCTGGGAGCGGGATATCGGGCAGTACTTC.

The chain has TRBV19 and TRBJ2-7; 8 nucleotides line up with TRBD1. The CDR3 consists of 14 residues. The V segment lost 5 bases and the J segment 5 bases; nucleotides outside the gene matches: 8. Germline V CDR1 and CDR2: LNHDA, SQIVND (reference sequence). As DNA, the CDR3 is TGTGCCAGTAGTCCCCGGACAGGGAGGAACGAGCAGTACTTC. Amino acid sequence: CASSPRTGRNEQYF.

The J gene is TRBJ1-2, the V gene TRBV5-1; TRBD1 might be the D (5 bases). With 3 bases removed from V and 7 bases from J, the gap between germline ends came to 13 bases. The CDR3 sequence is 13 residues long. Per germline, CDR1 SGHRS and CDR2 YFSETQ. This chain's CDR3 is CASSSEGSRGYTF. The CDR3 region has the DNA TGCGCCAGCAGCTCGGAGGGGTCCCGTGGCTACACCTTC.

This chain uses TRBV19 with TRBJ2-2; 12 bases fit TRBD2. This CDR3 spans 17 amino acids. V was pared by 2 bases and J by 5 bases, with 6 bases of the junction left unmatched. CDR1 and CDR2 from the germline V gene are LNHDA and SQIVND (reference sequence). Written as DNA, the CDR3 is TGTGCCAGTAGTATACGACTAGCGGGAGTTGGGACCGGGGAGCTGTTTTTT. It is translated as CASSIRLAGVGTGELFF.